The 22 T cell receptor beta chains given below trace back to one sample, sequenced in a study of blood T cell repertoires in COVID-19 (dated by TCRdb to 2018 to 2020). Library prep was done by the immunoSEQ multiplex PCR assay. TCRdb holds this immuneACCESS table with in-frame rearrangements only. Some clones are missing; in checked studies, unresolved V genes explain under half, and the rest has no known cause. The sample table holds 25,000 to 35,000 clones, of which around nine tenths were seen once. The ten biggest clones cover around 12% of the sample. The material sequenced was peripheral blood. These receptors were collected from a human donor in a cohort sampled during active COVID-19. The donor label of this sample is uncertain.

CDR3: CASSFHSGTGGPMQFF. The CDR3 nucleotides are TGCGCCAGCAGCTTCCATTCCGGGACAGGGGGCCCTATGCAGTTCTTC. This rearrangement joins TRBV5-1 to TRBJ2-1; TRBD1 matches 12 bases. Trimming removed 2 bases from V and 12 bases from J; junction bases left unmatched: 12. This CDR3 has 16 residues. Germline CDR1 is SGHRS and CDR2 is YFSETQ.

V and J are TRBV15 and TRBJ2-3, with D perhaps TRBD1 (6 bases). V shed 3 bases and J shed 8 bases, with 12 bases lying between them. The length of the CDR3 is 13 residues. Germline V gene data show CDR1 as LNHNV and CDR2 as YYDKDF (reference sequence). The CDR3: CATSRNSRGTQYF. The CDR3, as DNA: TGTGCCACCAGCAGGAACTCCAGGGGTACGCAGTATTTT.

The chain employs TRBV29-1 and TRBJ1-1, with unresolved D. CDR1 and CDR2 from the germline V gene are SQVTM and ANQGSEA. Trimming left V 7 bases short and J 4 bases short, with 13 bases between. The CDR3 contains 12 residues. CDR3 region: CSAWTGSTEAFF. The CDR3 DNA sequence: TGCAGCGCTTGGACGGGGTCCACTGAAGCTTTCTTT.

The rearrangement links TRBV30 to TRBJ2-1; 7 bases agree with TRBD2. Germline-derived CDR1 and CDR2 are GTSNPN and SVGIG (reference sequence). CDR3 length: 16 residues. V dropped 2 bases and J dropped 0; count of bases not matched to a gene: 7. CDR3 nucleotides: TGTGCCTGGAGTCGAGCAAGGACTAGCTCCTACAATGAGCAGTTCTTC. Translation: CAWSRARTSSYNEQFF.

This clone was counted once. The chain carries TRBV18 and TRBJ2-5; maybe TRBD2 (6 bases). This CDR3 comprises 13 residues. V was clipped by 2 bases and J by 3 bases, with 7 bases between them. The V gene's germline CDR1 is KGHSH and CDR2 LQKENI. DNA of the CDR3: TGTGCCAGCTCACCAGGCGGGAAAGAGACCCAGTACTTC. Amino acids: CASSPGGKETQYF.

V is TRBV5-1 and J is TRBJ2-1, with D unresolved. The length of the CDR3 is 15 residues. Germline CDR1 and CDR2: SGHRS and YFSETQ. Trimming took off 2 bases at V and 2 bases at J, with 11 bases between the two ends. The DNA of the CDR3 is TGCGCCAGCAGCTTCGACGGGTTAACCTACAATGAGCAGTTCTTC. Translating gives CASSFDGLTYNEQFF.

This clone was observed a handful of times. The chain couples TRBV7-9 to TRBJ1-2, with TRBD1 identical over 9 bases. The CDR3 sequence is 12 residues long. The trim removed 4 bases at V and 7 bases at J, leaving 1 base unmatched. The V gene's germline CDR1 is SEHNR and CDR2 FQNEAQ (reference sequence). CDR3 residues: CASSSQGAGYTF. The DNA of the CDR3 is TGTGCCAGCAGCTCACAGGGGGCTGGCTACACCTTC.

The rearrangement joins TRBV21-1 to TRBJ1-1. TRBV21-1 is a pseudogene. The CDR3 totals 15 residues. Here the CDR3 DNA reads TGTGCCAGCAGCAAAGGAGGAGGGATGAACACTGAAGCTTTCTTT. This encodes CASSKGGGMNTEAFF.

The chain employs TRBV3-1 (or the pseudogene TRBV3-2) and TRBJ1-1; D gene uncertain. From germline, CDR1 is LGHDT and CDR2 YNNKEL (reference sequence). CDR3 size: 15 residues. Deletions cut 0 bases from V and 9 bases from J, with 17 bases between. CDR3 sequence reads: CASSQDLTGNDKAFF. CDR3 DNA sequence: TGTGCCAGCAGCCAAGATCTGACCGGGAACGACAAAGCTTTCTTT.

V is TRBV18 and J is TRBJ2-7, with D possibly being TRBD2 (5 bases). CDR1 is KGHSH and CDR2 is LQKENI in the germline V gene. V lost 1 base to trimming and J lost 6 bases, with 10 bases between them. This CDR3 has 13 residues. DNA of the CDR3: TGTGCCAGCTCACCACGTAGGGAGTCCGAGCAGTACTTC. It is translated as CASSPRRESEQYF.

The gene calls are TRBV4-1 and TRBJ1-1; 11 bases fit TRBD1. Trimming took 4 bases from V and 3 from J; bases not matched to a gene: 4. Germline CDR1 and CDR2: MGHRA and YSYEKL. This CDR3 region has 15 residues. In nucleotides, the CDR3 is TGCGCCAGCAGCCCCAAGGGACAGGGGGACACTGAAGCTTTCTTT. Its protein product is CASSPKGQGDTEAFF.

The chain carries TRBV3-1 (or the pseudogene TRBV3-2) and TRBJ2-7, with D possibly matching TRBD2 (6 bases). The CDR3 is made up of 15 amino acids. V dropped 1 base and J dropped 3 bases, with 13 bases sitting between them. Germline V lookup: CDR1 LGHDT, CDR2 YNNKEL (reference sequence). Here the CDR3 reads CASSQGAGIGYEQYF. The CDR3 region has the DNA TGTGCCAGCAGCCAAGGGGCGGGGATCGGCTACGAGCAGTACTTC.

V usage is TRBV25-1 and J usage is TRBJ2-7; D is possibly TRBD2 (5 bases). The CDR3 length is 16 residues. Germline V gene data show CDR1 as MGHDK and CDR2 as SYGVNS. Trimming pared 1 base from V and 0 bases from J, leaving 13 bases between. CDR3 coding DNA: TGTGCCAGCAGTGAATCTCGAGCGGTAAGCTCCTACGAGCAGTACTTC. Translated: CASSESRAVSSYEQYF.

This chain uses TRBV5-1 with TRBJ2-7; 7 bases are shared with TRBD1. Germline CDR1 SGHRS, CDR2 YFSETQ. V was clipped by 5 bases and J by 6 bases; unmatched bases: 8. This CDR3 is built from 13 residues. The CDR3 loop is CASSQDRTGEQYF. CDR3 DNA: TGCGCCAGCAGTCAGGACAGGACGGGCGAGCAGTACTTC.

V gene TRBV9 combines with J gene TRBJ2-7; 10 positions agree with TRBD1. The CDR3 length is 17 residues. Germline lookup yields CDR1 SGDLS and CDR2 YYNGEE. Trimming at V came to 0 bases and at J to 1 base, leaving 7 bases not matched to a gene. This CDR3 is CASSVGDGTGASYEQYF. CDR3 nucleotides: TGTGCCAGCAGCGTAGGAGACGGGACAGGGGCTTCCTACGAGCAGTACTTC.

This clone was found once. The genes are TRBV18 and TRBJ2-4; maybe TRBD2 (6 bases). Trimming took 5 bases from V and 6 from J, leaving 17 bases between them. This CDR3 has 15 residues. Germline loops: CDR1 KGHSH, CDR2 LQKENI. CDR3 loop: CASSSTGVTLNIQYF. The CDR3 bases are TGTGCCAGCTCATCCACGGGAGTCACTTTAAACATTCAGTACTTC.

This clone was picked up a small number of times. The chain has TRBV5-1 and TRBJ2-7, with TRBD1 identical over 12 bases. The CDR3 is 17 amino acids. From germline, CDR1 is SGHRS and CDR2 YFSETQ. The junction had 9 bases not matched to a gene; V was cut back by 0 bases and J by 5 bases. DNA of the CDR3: TGCGCCAGCAGCTTGGTTGCCCCGGGACAGGGGGCCGACGAGCAGTACTTC. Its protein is CASSLVAPGQGADEQYF.

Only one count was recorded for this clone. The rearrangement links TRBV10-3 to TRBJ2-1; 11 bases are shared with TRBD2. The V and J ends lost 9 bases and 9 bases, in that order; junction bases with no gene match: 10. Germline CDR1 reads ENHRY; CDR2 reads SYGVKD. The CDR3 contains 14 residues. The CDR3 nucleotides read TGTGCCATTTCCCTGACTAGCGGGATTGGTGAGCAGTTCTTC. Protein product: CAISLTSGIGEQFF.

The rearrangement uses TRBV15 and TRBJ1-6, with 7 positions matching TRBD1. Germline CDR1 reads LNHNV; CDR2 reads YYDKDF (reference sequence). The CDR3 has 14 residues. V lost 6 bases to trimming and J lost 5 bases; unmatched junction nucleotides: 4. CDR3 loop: CATRWDRNNSPLHF. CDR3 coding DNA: TGTGCCACCAGATGGGACAGAAATAATTCACCCCTCCACTTT.

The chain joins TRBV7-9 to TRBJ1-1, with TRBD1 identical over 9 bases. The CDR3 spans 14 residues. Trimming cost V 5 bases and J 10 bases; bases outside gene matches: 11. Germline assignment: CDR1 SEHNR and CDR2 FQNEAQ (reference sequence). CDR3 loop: CASSTGTGKGRAFF. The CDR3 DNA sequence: TGTGCCAGCAGCACAGGGACAGGGAAAGGCAGAGCTTTCTTT.

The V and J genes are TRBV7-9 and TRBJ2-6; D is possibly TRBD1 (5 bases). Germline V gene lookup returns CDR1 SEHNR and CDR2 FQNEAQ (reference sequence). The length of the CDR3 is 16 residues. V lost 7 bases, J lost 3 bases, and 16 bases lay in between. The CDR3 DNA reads TGTGCCAGCAACGGAAGGGGCTTCAGTGGGGCCAACGTCCTGACTTTC. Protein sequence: CASNGRGFSGANVLTF. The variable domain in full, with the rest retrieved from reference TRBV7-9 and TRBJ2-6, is DTGVSQNPRHKITKRGQNVTFRCDPISEHNRLYWYRQTLGQGPEFLTYFQNEAQLEKSRLLSDRFSAERPKGSFSTLEIQRTEQGDSAMYLCASNGRGFSGANVLTFGAGSRLTVL.

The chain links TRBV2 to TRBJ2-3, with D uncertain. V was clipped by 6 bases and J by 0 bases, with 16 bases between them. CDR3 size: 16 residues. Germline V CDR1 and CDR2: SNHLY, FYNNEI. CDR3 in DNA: TGTGCCAGCAGGTCGCCTAGAGGCGGTAGCACAGATACGCAGTATTTT. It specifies CASRSPRGGSTDTQYF.